These 8 T cell receptor beta chains came from one sample sequenced in a study of shared clonotypes between healthy human individuals. Generated by immunoSEQ multiplex PCR, the TCRdb table keeps only in-frame clones and is missing some. The data contain hundreds of thousands of clones, roughly four fifths of them seen just once; the ten biggest clones take up around 13%. The material sequenced was PBMCs. The receptors were sampled from a woman in her thirties or forties in good health. Some clones in this sample may be carry-over from other donors' samples.

Worth noting for this clone: A far larger clone is just one base off, so this is likely a read error. This chain uses TRBV30 with TRBJ2-1; 7 nucleotides match TRBD1. CDR1 and CDR2 from the germline V gene are GTSNPN and SVGIG (reference sequence). The CDR3 spans 13 residues. CDR3 sequence: CAWSGDSYSEQFF. CDR3 nucleotide sequence: TGTGCCTGGAGTGGGGACAGCTACAGTGAGCAGTTCTTC.

The rearrangement links TRBV7-2 to TRBJ2-7, with D perhaps matching TRBD2 (5 bases). Germline V gene lookup returns CDR1 SGHTA and CDR2 FQGNSA. V shed 7 bases and J shed 4 bases, with 17 bases lying between them. The CDR3 covers 14 residues. CDR3 bases: TGTGCCAGCAAGGTCAGGAGCGGCTCGTACGAGCAGTACTTC. Translated: CASKVRSGSYEQYF.

The count of this clone is one. The chain recombines TRBV9 with TRBJ2-1, with a weak D call TRBD2 (5 bases). CDR3 length: 15 residues. Germline loops: CDR1 SGDLS, CDR2 YYNGEE. Trimming removed 4 bases from V and 8 bases from J, with 19 bases in between. CDR3 sequence: CASSPISRGFDEQFF. CDR3 nucleotides: TGTGCCAGCAGCCCAATCTCTCGGGGTTTCGATGAGCAGTTCTTC.

The CDR3 here is CASSRVTGSSNQPQHF. Here the CDR3 DNA reads TGTGCCAGCAGCCGAGTGACAGGGTCGAGCAATCAGCCCCAGCATTTT. V and J are TRBV5-5 and TRBJ1-5; 7 bases fit TRBD1. The CDR3 is 16 residues long. Unmatched junction bases numbered 8, after V lost 4 bases and J lost 1 base. Germline values: CDR1 SGHKS, CDR2 YYEKEE (reference sequence).

The CDR3 reads CASSLAGGPKSTDTQYF. As DNA, the CDR3 is TGCGCCAGCAGCTTGGCGGGAGGGCCTAAGAGCACAGATACGCAGTATTTT. The chain carries TRBV5-1 and TRBJ2-3; 8 bases are shared with TRBD2. V was pared by 0 bases and J by 0 bases, with 6 bases of the junction left unmatched. The CDR3 loop spans 17 amino acids. Germline V gene sequence: CDR1 SGHRS, CDR2 YFSETQ.

Points on this clone: With only one base between it and a far larger clone, this is likely a read error. The chain has TRBV4-1 and TRBJ2-1; maybe TRBD2 (6 bases). This CDR3 is 15 amino acids long. Germline V gives CDR1 MGHRA, CDR2 YSYEKL. DNA for the CDR3: TGCGCCGGCAGCCAAGGTGTCTGGGGAGCGGGTGAGCAGTTCTTC. Translated: CAGSQGVWGAGEQFF.

The chain links TRBV5-1 to TRBJ1-2, with D tentatively TRBD1 (5 bases). V lost 0 bases, J lost 7 bases, and 10 bases lay in between. The CDR3 runs 13 residues. Germline V gene lookup returns CDR1 SGHRS and CDR2 YFSETQ. The CDR3 reads CASSLGGAGGYTF. DNA of the CDR3: TGCGCCAGCAGCTTGGGCGGGGCTGGTGGCTACACCTTC.

The rearrangement uses TRBV5-1 and TRBJ2-5; 8 positions agree with TRBD1. The length of the CDR3 is 14 residues. Looked up from germline, CDR1 is SGHRS and CDR2 is YFSETQ. V shed 3 bases and J 7 bases; nucleotides not matched to a gene: 8. CDR3 sequence: CASSSGQGGGTQYF. Here the CDR3 DNA reads TGCGCCAGCAGCTCCGGACAGGGAGGAGGGACCCAGTACTTC.